The T cell receptor beta chain under discussion was sequenced for a study of PD-1 blockade in classical Hodgkin lymphoma. Study results and limitations: Complete responders showed a baseline diversity that resembled the diversity of newly diagnosed patients. Baseline TCR diversity was reportedly lower in newly diagnosed patients than healthy donors. Significant TCR diversity gains by C4D1 occurred in CD4+ but not CD8+ cells.

As regards this clone: Antigen: not known.

Described time point: cycle 4 day 1 (C4D1), after five to seven weeks of nivolumab. With no exception, relapse followed autologous stem cell transplantation in all patients, and brentuximab vedotin exposure varied. Sequencing used immunoSEQ multiplex PCR; TCRdb keeps in-frame clones, though not all of them. In the table there are fewer than 35,000 clones, around 82% of which are singletons. The germline CDR1 and CDR2 sequences are MRHNA and SNTAGT. V lost 8 bases and J 5 bases, leaving 13 bases between the germline ends. The CDR3 totals 12 residues. The sequences come from peripheral blood mononuclear cells (PBMCs), collected before the fourth cycle of nivolumab. This TCR was sampled from a human donor with classical Hodgkin lymphoma. The chain combines TRBV6-4 with TRBJ2-7; D uncertain. The CDR3 reads CASETEDNEQYV. The DNA of the CDR3 is TGTGCCAGCGAGACGGAAGATAACGAGCAGTACGTC.